These 6 T cell receptor beta chains share one sample of origin, sequenced in a study of type 1 regulatory T cells. Antigens for these TCRs are unknown. MiXCR was run by TCRdb on the reads, yielding one entry per CDR3 protein. Of 65,000 to 80,000 distinct CDR3 sequences listed, less than 25% are singletons. Overall study findings and caveats: Type 1 regulatory T cells had a more restricted TCR repertoire than non-type 1 regulatory T cells.

Sequencing used cultured type 1 regulatory T (Tr1) cells, either the whole culture or a sorted fraction (not recorded which). These receptors were taken from a human donor in good health.

A few counts support this clonotype. The rearrangement joins TRBV5-1 to TRBJ1-4; D perhaps matches TRBD1 (5 bases). The V and J ends lost 1 base and 8 bases respectively, with 15 bases between them. Germline-derived CDR1 and CDR2 are SGHRS and YFSETQ. CDR3 length: 15 residues. In DNA form, the CDR3 reads TGCGCCAGCAGCTTGTTGCAGGGAGAACGCGAAAAACTGTTTTTT. Protein: CASSLLQGEREKLFF.

This chain connects TRBV9 to TRBJ2-7; D gene ambiguous. The V end was cut by 0 bases, the J end by 5 bases, with 12 bases between. The CDR3 is 14 residues long. Germline CDR1 reads SGDLS; CDR2 reads YYNGEE. CDR3 sequence reads: CASSVASHSNEQYF. The DNA for the CDR3 is TGTGCCAGCAGCGTAGCGAGTCATTCCAACGAGCAGTACTTC. Complete variable domain (other parts from reference TRBV9 and TRBJ2-7): DSGVTQTPKHLITATGQRVTLRCSPRSGDLSVYWYQQSLDQGLQFLIQYYNGEERAKGNILERFSAQQFPDLHSELNLSSLELGDSALYFCASSVASHSNEQYFGPGTRLTVT.

V usage is TRBV12-3 or TRBV12-4 and J usage is TRBJ2-1; tentatively, D is TRBD1 (5 bases). The V gene lost 3 bases and the J gene lost 4 bases, with 7 bases spanning the gap. This CDR3 spans 13 amino acids. CDR3 coding DNA: TGTGCCAGCAGTTTCGCAGGGTACAATGAGCAGTTCTTC. Amino acid sequence: CASSFAGYNEQFF.

The table lists this clonotype with a count of one. The V gene is TRBV18, the J gene TRBJ2-3; 7 nucleotides align to TRBD2. The CDR3 spans 15 residues. V shed 1 base and J 2 bases; nucleotides not matched to a gene: 3. Germline CDR1 is KGHSH and CDR2 is LQKENI. The CDR3 DNA reads as TGTGCCAGCTCACCACGAGCGGGGATCACAGATACGCAGTATTTT. Its protein product is CASSPRAGITDTQYF.

The chain is built from TRBV20-1 and TRBJ2-5, with 11 nucleotides matching TRBD2. V shed 6 bases, J shed 4 bases, and the junction held 7 bases outside the gene matches. The length of the CDR3 is 14 residues. The V gene's germline CDR1 is DFQATT and CDR2 SNEGSKA (reference sequence). The CDR3 DNA follows: TGCAGTGCCGGACACACTAGCGGGAGAGAGACCCAGTACTTC. Protein product: CSAGHTSGRETQYF.

The V call is TRBV7-2, the J call TRBJ2-1, with D unresolved. The CDR3 has 14 amino acids. Germline V gene data show CDR1 as SGHTA and CDR2 as FQGNSA. Trimming left V 1 base short and J 6 bases short, with 10 bases between. The CDR3 sequence: CASSLDHGSNEQFF. In nucleotides, the CDR3 is TGTGCCAGCAGCTTAGACCACGGGTCCAATGAGCAGTTCTTC.